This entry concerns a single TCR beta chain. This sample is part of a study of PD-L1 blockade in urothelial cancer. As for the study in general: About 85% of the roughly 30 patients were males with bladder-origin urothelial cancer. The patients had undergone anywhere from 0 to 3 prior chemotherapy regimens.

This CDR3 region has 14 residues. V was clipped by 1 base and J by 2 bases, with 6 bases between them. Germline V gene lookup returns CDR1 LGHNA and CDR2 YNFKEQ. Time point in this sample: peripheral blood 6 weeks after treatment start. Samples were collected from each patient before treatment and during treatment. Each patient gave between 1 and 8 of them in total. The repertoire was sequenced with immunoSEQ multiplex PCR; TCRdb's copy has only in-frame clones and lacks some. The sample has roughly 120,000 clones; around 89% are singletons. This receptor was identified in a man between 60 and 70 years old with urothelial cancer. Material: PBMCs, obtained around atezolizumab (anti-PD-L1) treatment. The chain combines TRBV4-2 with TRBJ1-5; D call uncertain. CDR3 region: CASSQGLGNQPQHF. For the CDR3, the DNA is TGTGCCAGCAGCCAAGGGTTAGGCAATCAGCCCCAGCATTTT.